This record covers a single T cell receptor beta chain. Its matching antigen is unknown. This record comes from a study of PD-1 blockade in classical Hodgkin lymphoma. In the study overall: With a 2-week interval, patients received intravenous nivolumab at 3 mg/kg.

Profiling relied on immunoSEQ multiplex PCR, and the TCRdb table lists in-frame clones only, not all of them. Among 75,000 to 95,000 clones listed, 83% were seen once. The time point is: cycle 4 day 1 (C4D1), after more than five weeks of nivolumab. Every patient had relapsed following autologous stem cell transplantation, and cohorts differed in brentuximab vedotin exposure. Study observations and caveats: Exclusion was the outcome for patients who began nivolumab under 1 year after ASCT. Relapsed/refractory patients reportedly had the lowest baseline TCR diversity, below newly diagnosed patients, who were below healthy donors. What drove the repertoire differences, possibly disease activity or prior therapy, has not been defined.

V was cut by 0 bases and J by 2 bases, with 16 bases left in between. In germline, CDR1 is SGHDN, CDR2 FVKESK. CDR3 length equals 17 residues. The TCR originated in a human donor with classical Hodgkin lymphoma. The chain combines TRBV14 with TRBJ1-1, with a weak D call TRBD1 (5 bases). The starting material was peripheral blood mononuclear cells (PBMCs), obtained before the fourth cycle of nivolumab. CDR3 DNA sequence: TGTGCCAGCAGCCAAGAATTGGGGCGACAGTTTAACACTGAAGCTTTCTTT. This encodes CASSQELGRQFNTEAFF.